This T cell receptor (beta chain) was observed in a study of blood T cell repertoires in COVID-19. Study details: The analysed material was cDNA or gDNA that came from T cells, B-cell-depleted T cells, or PBMCs.

Assay used: immunoSEQ multiplex PCR; TCRdb lists only in-frame clones, some missing. The sample lists roughly 280,000 clones, 86% occurring once. V was trimmed by 4 bases and J by 3 bases, leaving 15 bases between them. Germline CDR1 and CDR2: WNHNN and SYGVQD (reference sequence). The length of the CDR3 is 15 residues. The chain combines TRBV10-1 with TRBJ2-5, with D possibly TRBD2 on 5 matching bases. The sequence was obtained from a man under 40 with active or convalescent COVID-19. Sequenced input: peripheral blood. CDR3 in amino acids: CASSASPYGEETQYF. The CDR3, as DNA: TGCGCCAGCAGTGCGTCCCCCTACGGGGAAGAGACCCAGTACTTC.